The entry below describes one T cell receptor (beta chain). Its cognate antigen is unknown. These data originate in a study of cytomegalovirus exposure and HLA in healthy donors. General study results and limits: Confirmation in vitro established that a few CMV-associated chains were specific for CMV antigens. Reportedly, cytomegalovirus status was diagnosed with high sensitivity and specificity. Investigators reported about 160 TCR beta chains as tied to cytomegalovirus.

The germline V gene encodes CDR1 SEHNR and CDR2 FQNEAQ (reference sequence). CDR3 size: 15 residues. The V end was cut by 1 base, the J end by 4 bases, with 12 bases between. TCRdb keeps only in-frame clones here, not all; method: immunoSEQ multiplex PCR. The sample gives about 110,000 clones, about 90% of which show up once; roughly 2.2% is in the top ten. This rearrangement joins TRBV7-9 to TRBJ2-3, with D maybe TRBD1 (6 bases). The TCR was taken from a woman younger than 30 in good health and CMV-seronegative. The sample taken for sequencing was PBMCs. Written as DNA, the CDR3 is TGTGCCAGCAGCTTAGTACAGGGCGAAGCAGATACGCAGTATTTT. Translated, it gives CASSLVQGEADTQYF.